The present TCR beta chain was sequenced within a study of patients and donors after allogeneic stem cell transplantation. Each CDR3 protein gets one entry after TCRdb re-called the RT-PCR reads with MiXCR. Of about 960,000 distinct CDR3 sequences in the sample, roughly 18% were seen once. Losses at the gene ends were 8 bases for V and 5 bases for J; bases not matched to a gene: 5. The CDR3 has 14 residues. Germline V gene data show CDR1 as SNHLY and CDR2 as FYNNEI. This clonotype was detected a few times. This TCR came from a human donor who was either an allogeneic HSCT recipient or a stem cell or donor lymphocyte infusion donor (not recorded which). It is not recorded whose cells these are; they may come from a transplant donor. The genes are TRBV2 and TRBJ2-2, with TRBD1 matching over 10 bases. The specimen sequenced was blood, either unsorted or a sorted T cell fraction (not recorded which). CDR3 protein: CASFRDRGTGELFF. The CDR3 region has the DNA TGTGCCAGCTTCCGGGACAGGGGAACCGGGGAGCTGTTTTTT.